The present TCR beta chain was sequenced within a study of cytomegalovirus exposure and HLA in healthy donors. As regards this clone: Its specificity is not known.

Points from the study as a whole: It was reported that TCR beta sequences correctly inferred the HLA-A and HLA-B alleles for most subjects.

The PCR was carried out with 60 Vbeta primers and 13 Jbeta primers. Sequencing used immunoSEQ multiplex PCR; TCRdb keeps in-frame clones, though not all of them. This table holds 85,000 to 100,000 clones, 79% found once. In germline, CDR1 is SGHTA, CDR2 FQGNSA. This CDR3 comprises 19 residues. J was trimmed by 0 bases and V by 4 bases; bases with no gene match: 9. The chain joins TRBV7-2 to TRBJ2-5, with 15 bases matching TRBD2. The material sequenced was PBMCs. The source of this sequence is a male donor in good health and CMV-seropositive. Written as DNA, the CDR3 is TGTGCCAGCAGCTCACTTGGGACTAGCGGGGGGAAGTACCAAGAGACCCAGTACTTC. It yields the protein CASSSLGTSGGKYQETQYF.